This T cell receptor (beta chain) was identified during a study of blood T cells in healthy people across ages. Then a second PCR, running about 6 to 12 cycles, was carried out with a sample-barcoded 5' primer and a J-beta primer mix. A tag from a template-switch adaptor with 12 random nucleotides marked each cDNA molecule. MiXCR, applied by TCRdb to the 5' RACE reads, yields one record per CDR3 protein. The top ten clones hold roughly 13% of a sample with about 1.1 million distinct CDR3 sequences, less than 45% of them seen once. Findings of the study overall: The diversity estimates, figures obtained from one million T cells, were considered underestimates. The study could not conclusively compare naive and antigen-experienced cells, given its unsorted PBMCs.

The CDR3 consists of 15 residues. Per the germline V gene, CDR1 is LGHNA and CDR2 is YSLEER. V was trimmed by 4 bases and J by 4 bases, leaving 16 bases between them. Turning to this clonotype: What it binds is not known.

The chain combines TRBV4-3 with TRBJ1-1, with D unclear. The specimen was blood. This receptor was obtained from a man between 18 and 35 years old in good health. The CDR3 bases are TGCGCCAGCAGCCGCCAAATTCTCGCGAGCACTGAAGCTTTCTTT. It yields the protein CASSRQILASTEAFF.